This T cell receptor beta chain stems from a study of CD8 T cells in Susac syndrome. V dropped 8 bases and J dropped 2 bases, with 16 bases sitting between them. Germline lookup yields CDR1 SEHNR and CDR2 FQNEAQ (reference sequence). This CDR3 spans 15 amino acids. It was with random hexamers that 0.5 to 1 ug RNA was reverse transcribed. The immunoSEQ assay covered 54 Vbeta and 13 Jbeta segments for CDR3. TCRdb called the immunoSEQ multiplex PCR reads again in MiXCR, with one record for every CDR3 protein. The sample has about 290,000 distinct CDR3 sequences, approximately 89% seen once; the top ten hold around 0.18%. TCR beta sequencing was performed on blood CD8+ and CD4+ T cells. The patients who served as multiple sclerosis controls were treatment-naive and had stable or active relapsing-remitting disease that fulfilled the revised McDonald criteria. Negative isolation was used for CD8+ and CD4+ T cells and FACS enrichment for TEMRA cells.

The chain employs TRBV7-9 and TRBJ2-1; maybe TRBD2 (6 bases). The TCR sequence derives from a human donor with multiple sclerosis. The sample was CD8+ T cells from PBMCs. CDR3 residues: CASSRGGTTYNEQFF. CDR3 nucleotides: TGTGCCAGCTCCCGGGGCGGGACGACCTACAATGAGCAGTTCTTC.